The rows below give T cell receptor beta chains drawn from one sample of a study of graft-versus-host responses after intestinal transplantation. These receptors have no known antigen. Libraries were prepared by immunoSEQ multiplex PCR; TCRdb keeps only in-frame clonotypes and omits some of them. The table shows some 90,000 clones, with around nine tenths occurring only once. The sequenced sample was unstimulated CD4+ T cells sorted from spleen or lymph node cells, obtained before intestinal transplant. The receptors shown here come from a human donor who received an intestinal transplant. The CDR3 runs from the conserved cysteine through the conserved F or W. The D gene is left open where the match is weak. Only part of the rows carry a size: once, few, many, or a class if the clone is expanded.

d_gene	v_gene	j_gene	abundance	CDR3aa	CDR3nt
TRBD2	TRBV5-6	TRBJ2-7	-	CASSPGLADTYEQYF	TGTGCCAGCAGCCCAGGACTAGCGGATACCTACGAGCAGTACTTC
-	TRBV5-1	TRBJ2-7	-	CASSSGLANYEQYF	TGCGCCAGCAGCTCGGGACTTGCAAACTACGAGCAGTACTTC
-	TRBV18	TRBJ1-2	-	CASSPSAHRDYGYTF	TGTGCCAGCTCACCCTCAGCTCATCGGGACTATGGCTACACCTTC
-	TRBV5-6	TRBJ2-6	-	CASSFLGSGANVLTF	TGTGCCAGCAGCTTTTTAGGGTCCGGGGCCAACGTCCTGACTTTC
TRBD2	TRBV5-1	TRBJ2-1	-	CASSLGGLGLLEGSYNEQFF	TGCGCCAGCAGCTTGGGGGGACTAGGGTTATTAGAGGGCTCCTACAATGAGCAGTTCTTC
TRBD2	TRBV5-1	TRBJ2-1	once	CASSYSGVAGNEQFF	TGCGCCAGCTCATACAGCGGGGTAGCGGGAAATGAGCAGTTCTTC
-	TRBV5-1	TRBJ2-1	-	CASSLAGAEYNEQFF	TGCGCCAGCAGCTTGGCAGGGGCCGAGTACAATGAGCAGTTCTTC
TRBD1	TRBV6-4	TRBJ2-1	-	CASSAGTGYNEQFF	TGTGCCAGCAGTGCCGGGACAGGGTATAATGAGCAGTTCTTC
-	TRBV6-5	TRBJ2-7	-	CASSYSPGLPYEQYF	TGTGCCAGCAGTTACTCTCCAGGACTTCCCTACGAGCAGTACTTC
TRBD1	TRBV7-9	TRBJ2-7	-	CASRGTGGALEQYF	TGTGCCAGCAGGGGAACAGGGGGCGCGTTAGAGCAGTACTTC
-	TRBV6-5	TRBJ2-1	once	CASSYAPWREQFF	TGTGCCAGCAGTTACGCGCCGTGGCGTGAGCAGTTCTTC
-	TRBV19	TRBJ2-3	-	CASRGGGRTTDTQYF	TGTGCCAGTAGGGGGGGCGGGAGAACCACAGATACGCAGTATTTT
TRBD1	TRBV5-1	TRBJ1-2	-	CASSLTSGQAPRYGYTF	TGCGCCAGCAGCTTAACCTCGGGACAGGCGCCCAGGTATGGCTACACCTTC
-	TRBV7-9	TRBJ2-7	-	CASSLGTGRSYEQYF	TGTGCCAGCAGCTTAGGTACAGGGCGCTCCTACGAGCAGTACTTC
TRBD1	TRBV6-5	TRBJ1-2	-	CASSLGTGGAYGYTF	TGTGCCAGCAGTCTAGGGACAGGGGGCGCGTATGGCTACACCTTC
-	TRBV19	TRBJ2-6	-	CASSIDRAGANVLTF	TGTGCCAGTAGTATAGACAGGGCTGGGGCCAACGTCCTGACTTTC
-	TRBV28	TRBJ1-5	-	CASSIFRGNQPQHF	TGTGCCAGCAGCATATTCAGGGGCAATCAGCCCCAGCATTTT
-	TRBV9	TRBJ1-3	-	CASSGLTGRGNTIYF	TGTGCCAGCAGCGGACTGACGGGTAGAGGAAACACCATATATTTT
TRBD2	TRBV9	TRBJ2-2	-	CASSPRTSGELFF	TGTGCCAGCAGCCCCCGGACTAGCGGGGAGCTGTTTTTT
TRBD1	TRBV9	TRBJ1-4	-	CASSVGDRGYEKLFF	TGTGCCAGCAGCGTAGGCGACAGGGGGTATGAAAAACTGTTTTTT
TRBD1	TRBV7-9	TRBJ1-1	-	CASSLAPTGGSAFF	TGTGCCAGCAGCTTAGCCCCAACAGGGGGCAGTGCTTTCTTT
TRBD1	TRBV7-3	TRBJ2-5	-	CASSPQGAEETQYF	TGTGCCAGCAGCCCACAGGGGGCCGAAGAGACCCAGTACTTC
TRBD1	TRBV18	TRBJ2-1	-	CASVPGTVNEQFF	TGTGCCAGCGTTCCCGGGACAGTGAACGAGCAGTTCTTC
TRBD2	TRBV4-2	TRBJ2-6	-	CASSQVGLAGASSGANVLTF	TGTGCCAGCAGCCAAGTCGGCTTAGCGGGAGCAAGCTCTGGGGCCAACGTCCTGACTTTC
-	TRBV6-6	TRBJ1-2	-	CASSYSSYGYTF	TGTGCCAGCAGTTACTCCAGCTATGGCTACACCTTC
TRBD1	TRBV18	TRBJ1-5	-	CASSRRQGARDQPQHF	TGTGCCAGCTCGAGGAGACAGGGGGCGCGGGATCAGCCCCAGCATTTT
-	TRBV6-5	TRBJ1-5	-	CASSMYAGQPQHF	TGTGCCAGCAGTATGTATGCGGGTCAGCCCCAGCATTTT
-	TRBV6-1	TRBJ1-5	-	CASSGQSLAFSNQPQHF	TGTGCCAGCAGTGGACAATCCCTCGCCTTTAGCAATCAGCCCCAGCATTTT
-	TRBV29-1	TRBJ1-1	-	CSVVASTEAFF	TGCAGCGTTGTAGCAAGCACTGAAGCTTTCTTT
-	TRBV7-6	TRBJ1-1	-	CASSLVPNTEAFF	TGTGCCAGCAGCTTAGTCCCGAACACTGAAGCTTTCTTT
TRBD2	TRBV5-1	TRBJ2-3	-	CASSLVLAGVTDTQYF	TGCGCCAGCAGCTTGGTTCTAGCGGGAGTCACAGATACGCAGTATTTT
-	TRBV7-9	TRBJ2-2	-	CASSLIFRAQGGTGELFF	TGTGCCAGCAGCTTAATTTTCCGGGCGCAGGGAGGCACCGGGGAGCTGTTTTTT
-	TRBV30	TRBJ2-3	once	CAWKYEGRAIPSTDTQYF	TGTGCCTGGAAGTATGAGGGGCGCGCTATCCCCAGCACAGATACGCAGTATTTT
TRBD1	TRBV27	TRBJ1-2	-	CASRPGQGSGYTF	TGTGCCAGCAGACCGGGACAGGGGAGTGGCTACACCTTC
TRBD2	TRBV27	TRBJ2-3	-	CASSLRDYTDTQYF	TGTGCCAGCAGTCTCCGGGACTACACAGATACGCAGTATTTT
-	TRBV7-9	TRBJ2-5	-	CASSFPIGLQETQYF	TGTGCCAGCAGCTTCCCTATTGGACTGCAAGAGACCCAGTACTTC
-	TRBV29-1	TRBJ1-1	once	CSVVGAEAFF	TGCAGCGTTGTTGGGGCTGAAGCTTTCTTT
-	TRBV6-1	TRBJ1-6	-	CASRESSYNSPLHF	TGTGCCAGCCGAGAGAGCTCCTATAATTCACCCCTCCACTTT
-	TRBV5-4	TRBJ1-1	-	CASTPAAGPNTEAFF	TGTGCCAGCACCCCGGCGGCAGGGCCCAACACTGAAGCTTTCTTT
TRBD2	TRBV4-1	TRBJ2-1	-	CASSQTSGFNEQFF	TGCGCCAGCAGCCAGACTAGCGGGTTCAATGAGCAGTTCTTC
-	TRBV6-1	TRBJ2-7	-	CASSPDLLRAYEQYF	TGTGCCAGCAGCCCTGACTTACTTCGCGCCTACGAGCAGTACTTC